The 9 T cell receptor beta chains reported below all come from one sample, sequenced in a study of tissue T cells after allogeneic stem cell transplantation. TCRdb's copy holds only in-frame clones and misses some; the assay was immunoSEQ multiplex PCR. The sample has 25,000 to 30,000 clones, about 85% seen once. The sample consisted of blood, taken before transplantation. The receptors here all came from a woman between 18 and 55 years old who later had graft-versus-host disease after an allogeneic stem cell transplant.

In its sample, this clone was seen a few times. The chain carries TRBV5-1 and TRBJ2-7; weak D call: TRBD2 (5 bases). Per the germline V gene, CDR1 is SGHRS and CDR2 is YFSETQ. This CDR3 has 12 amino acids. The germline V and J ends were trimmed by 4 bases and 6 bases, with 11 bases remaining between them. CDR3 DNA: TGCGCCAGCAGCGATACTAGTCCCGAGCAGTACTTC. The encoded protein is CASSDTSPEQYF.

This clone was observed a handful of times. This chain joins TRBV19 and TRBJ1-2; no clear D. This CDR3 region has 14 residues. Germline CDR1 reads LNHDA; CDR2 reads SQIVND (reference sequence). Trimming shortened V by 3 bases and J by 3 bases, and 11 bases separated the two germline ends. Here the CDR3 DNA reads TGTGCCAGTAGTATCGCTCACTTGCACTATGGCTACACCTTC. It is translated as CASSIAHLHYGYTF.

The V and J genes are TRBV7-9 and TRBJ1-3, with 8 bases matching TRBD1. The CDR3 runs 14 residues. J gave up 8 bases and V 1 base, and 4 bases lay outside the gene matches. Germline CDR1 SEHNR, CDR2 FQNEAQ (reference sequence). CDR3 nucleotides: TGTGCCAGCAGCTTAGGACAGGGGTTCGACACCATATATTTT. Protein sequence: CASSLGQGFDTIYF.

The chain employs TRBV5-1 and TRBJ2-7; 9 positions agree with TRBD1. Germline values: CDR1 SGHRS, CDR2 YFSETQ. J lost 4 bases, V lost 0 bases, and 8 bases had no gene match. The CDR3 is 16 amino acids. CDR3: CASSLGVTGTGYEQYF. CDR3 bases: TGCGCCAGCAGCTTGGGGGTTACCGGGACAGGGTACGAGCAGTACTTC.

The V gene is TRBV6-1, the J gene TRBJ1-1; 9 bases are a match to TRBD1. Trimming at V came to 3 bases and at J to 8 bases, leaving 7 bases not matched to a gene. This CDR3 has 14 residues. From germline, CDR1 is MNHNS and CDR2 SASEGT. The CDR3 nucleotides are TGTGCCAGCAGTGACCGACAGGGGGGGATGGAAGCTTTCTTT. Its protein is CASSDRQGGMEAFF.

This clone was recorded once. The chain links TRBV9 to TRBJ1-1; D not certain. The CDR3 sequence is 13 residues long. Germline V CDR1 and CDR2: SGDLS, YYNGEE. Trimming removed 0 bases at V and 3 bases at J, with 6 bases between. The CDR3 region has the DNA TGTGCCAGCAGCGTAGAATGGGACACTGAAGCTTTCTTT. This gives the protein CASSVEWDTEAFF.

The genes are TRBV4-1 and TRBJ1-2; perhaps TRBD1 as D (5 bases). V shed 0 bases and J shed 4 bases, with 21 bases lying between them. CDR1 is MGHRA, CDR2 YSYEKL, per germline. The CDR3 has 18 amino acids. CDR3 sequence reads: CASSQDKLSIGGIYGYTF. The CDR3 bases are TGCGCCAGCAGCCAAGATAAACTGAGCATCGGGGGAATCTATGGCTACACCTTC.

This clone has just one count. V is TRBV10-3 and J is TRBJ2-1, with D perhaps given as TRBD1 or TRBD2 (5 bases each). With 7 bases removed from V and 0 bases from J, the gap between germline ends came to 13 bases. The V gene's germline CDR1 is ENHRY and CDR2 SYGVKD. This CDR3 is built from 15 residues. CDR3 sequence reads: CAIMGTSNSYNEQFF. The CDR3 DNA sequence: TGTGCCATCATGGGGACGTCAAACTCCTACAATGAGCAGTTCTTC.

The V and J genes are TRBV11-2 and TRBJ1-2, with 10 nucleotides matching TRBD1. From germline, CDR1 is SGHAT and CDR2 FQNNGV. Trimming at V came to 4 bases and at J to 0 bases, leaving 11 bases not matched to a gene. The CDR3 runs 18 residues. The CDR3 here is CASSSTRGQGSSNYGYTF. The DNA of the CDR3 is TGTGCCAGCAGCTCTACTCGGGGACAGGGGAGCTCTAACTATGGCTACACCTTC.